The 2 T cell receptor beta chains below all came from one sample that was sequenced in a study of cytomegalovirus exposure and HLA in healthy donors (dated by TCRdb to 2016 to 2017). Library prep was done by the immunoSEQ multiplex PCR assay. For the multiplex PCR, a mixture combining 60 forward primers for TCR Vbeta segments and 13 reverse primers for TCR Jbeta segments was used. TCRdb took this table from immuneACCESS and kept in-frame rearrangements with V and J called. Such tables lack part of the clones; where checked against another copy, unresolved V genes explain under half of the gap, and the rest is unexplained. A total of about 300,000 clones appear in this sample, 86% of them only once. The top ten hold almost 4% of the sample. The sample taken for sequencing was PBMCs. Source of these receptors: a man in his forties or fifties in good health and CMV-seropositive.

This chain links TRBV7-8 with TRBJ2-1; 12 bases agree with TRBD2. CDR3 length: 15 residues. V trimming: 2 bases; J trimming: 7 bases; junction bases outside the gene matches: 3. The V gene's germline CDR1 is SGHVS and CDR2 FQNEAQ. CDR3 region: CASSLLAGGPNEQFF. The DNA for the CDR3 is TGTGCCAGCAGCTTACTAGCGGGAGGGCCTAATGAGCAGTTCTTC.

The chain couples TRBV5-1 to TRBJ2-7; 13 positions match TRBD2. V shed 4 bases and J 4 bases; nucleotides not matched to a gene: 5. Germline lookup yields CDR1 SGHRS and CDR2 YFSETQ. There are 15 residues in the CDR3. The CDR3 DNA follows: TGCGCCAGCAGCCCCGGACTAGCGGGAGTATACGAGCAGTACTTC. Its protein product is CASSPGLAGVYEQYF.